The 13 T cell receptor beta chains in this list originate from one sample, sequenced in a study of human T cells and chemical hapten exposure (dated by TCRdb to about 2021). Reading the label with the study, this specimen's time point is: patch test 1, 2 weeks after DPC sensitization. The treatment or condition label here, explained by the study, means: therapeutic diphenylcyclopropenone sensitization with weekly scalp DPC. Libraries came from RACE. The data were produced on a NextSeq 500. In TCRdb, the public reads were trimmed at Q25 with fastp and aligned with MiXCR, with productive beta chains retained. Under each unique CDR3 protein, matching rows form one entry showing the most common genes and DNA. The sample table contains 370,000 or so distinct CDR3 sequences; only one count was recorded for more than 4.5% of them. The top ten clones comprise about 2.2% of the sample. The sequencing here drew on whole blood, taken in connection with sensitization to the hapten diphenylcyclopropenone (DPC). These receptors were obtained from a woman aged 45-65 years with alopecia areata. Some clones in this sample may be carry-over from other donors' samples.

This clonotype occurred a few times. The J gene is TRBJ2-7, the V gene TRBV5-1; 8 bases are a match to TRBD2. The CDR3 totals 15 residues. Germline-derived CDR1 and CDR2 are SGHRS and YFSETQ. The trim removed 0 bases at V and 5 bases at J, leaving 7 bases unmatched. The CDR3 is CASSLAGTSTDEQYF. Here the CDR3 DNA reads TGCGCCAGCAGCTTGGCTGGGACTAGTACCGACGAGCAGTACTTC.

The rearrangement uses TRBV20-1 and TRBJ2-1, with 13 bases matching TRBD2. CDR1 is DFQATT and CDR2 is SNEGSKA in the germline V gene (reference sequence). V was pared by 3 bases and J by 0 bases, with 8 bases of the junction left unmatched. This CDR3 has 18 residues. The CDR3 DNA is TGCAGTGCTAGTTTACTAGCGGGGGGGCCGAGCTCCTACAATGAGCAGTTCTTC. Translation: CSASLLAGGPSSYNEQFF.

This clonotype was detected ten times or more. The chain recombines TRBV12-3 or TRBV12-4 with TRBJ1-2, with TRBD1 matching over 7 bases. This CDR3 has 14 residues. V shed 5 bases and J 4 bases; nucleotides not matched to a gene: 7. The CDR3 DNA reads as TGTGCCAGCAGTACCCTGACAGGGACCTATGGCTACACCTTC. Translation gives CASSTLTGTYGYTF.

The gene calls are TRBV20-1 and TRBJ2-7; TRBD2 matches 16 bases. Germline trimming cut 5 bases from V and 0 bases from J; bases unmatched to any gene: 7. CDR1 is DFQATT, CDR2 SNEGSKA, per germline (reference sequence). This CDR3 region has 17 residues. DNA for the CDR3: TGCAGTGCTGGGACTAGCGGGAGGGTTAGGAGCTCCTACGAGCAGTACTTC. It codes for CSAGTSGRVRSSYEQYF.

This clonotype was observed a few times. The chain combines TRBV5-1 with TRBJ1-1; D remains ambiguous. Deletions cut 4 bases from V and 0 bases from J, with 10 bases between. This CDR3 has 14 residues. Germline V lookup: CDR1 SGHRS, CDR2 YFSETQ. DNA for the CDR3: TGCGCCAGCAGCGCCTACACCATGAACACTGAAGCTTTCTTT. As protein: CASSAYTMNTEAFF.

The genes are TRBV6-6 and TRBJ2-3; no definite D call. The CDR3 has 15 amino acids. Trimming removed 3 bases from V and 3 bases from J, with 13 bases in between. The germline V gene encodes CDR1 MNHNY and CDR2 SVGAGI (reference sequence). CDR3 in amino acids: CASSYYHGATDTQYF. As DNA, the CDR3 is TGTGCCAGCAGTTATTATCACGGAGCAACAGATACGCAGTATTTT.

This clonotype was recorded at least ten times. The DNA for the CDR3 is TGCAGTGCTCGGACAGGGGGAAACTACGAGCAGTACTTC. Amino acid sequence: CSARTGGNYEQYF. This chain connects TRBV20-1 to TRBJ2-7, with 10 bases identical to TRBD1. This CDR3 region has 13 residues. V lost 5 bases, J lost 3 bases, and 4 bases stayed unmatched. Germline V gene data show CDR1 as DFQATT and CDR2 as SNEGSKA (reference sequence).

The chain carries TRBV24-1 and TRBJ2-1; 10 nucleotides agree with TRBD2. The CDR3 spans 16 residues. CDR1 is KGHDR, CDR2 SFDVKD, per germline. Trimming cost V 7 bases and J 3 bases; bases outside gene matches: 8. CDR3 nucleotide sequence: TGTGCCACCAGCCCATGGACTAGCGGAGACTACAATGAGCAGTTCTTC. It translates to CATSPWTSGDYNEQFF.

In regard to this clonotype: A much larger clone lies one base from this, so it may be a read error. V usage is TRBV6-2 or TRBV6-3 and J usage is TRBJ1-5; 7 bases align to TRBD1. J was trimmed by 7 bases and V by 8 bases; bases with no gene match: 11. Germline V gene sequence: CDR1 MNHEY, CDR2 SVGEGT. The CDR3 covers 14 residues. The CDR3: CASSLSTGFQPQHF. DNA for the CDR3: TGTGCCAGCTCCCTATCGACAGGGTTCCAGCCCCAGCATTTT.

This clonotype was recorded a few times. The chain combines TRBV11-3 with TRBJ1-5; D is undetermined. The CDR3 is made up of 14 amino acids. The germline V gene encodes CDR1 SGHNT and CDR2 YENEEA. Trimming cost V 6 bases and J 8 bases, with 17 bases left between them. The chain's CDR3 is CASRRRKKLKPQHF. CDR3 DNA: TGTGCCAGCAGGAGACGGAAGAAATTGAAGCCCCAGCATTTT. The full variable domain, rest sourced from reference TRBV11-3 and TRBJ1-5, is EAGVVQSPRYKIIEKKQPVAFWCNPISGHNTLYWYLQNLGQGPELLIRYENEEAVDDSQLPKDRFSAERLKGVDSTLKIQPAELGDSAVYLCASRRRKKLKPQHFGDGTRLSIL.

This clonotype was counted many times. This chain connects TRBV3-1 to TRBJ2-5; D gene ambiguous. This CDR3 comprises 12 residues. V lost 1 base, J lost 4 bases, and 4 bases lay in between. The germline V gene has CDR1 LGHDT and CDR2 YNNKEL (reference sequence). Here the CDR3 DNA reads TGTGCCAGCAGCCAAGTCACAGAGACCCAGTACTTC. It yields the protein CASSQVTETQYF.

The chain has TRBV9 and TRBJ2-4; 10 nucleotides match TRBD1. This CDR3 spans 19 amino acids. Germline lookup yields CDR1 SGDLS and CDR2 YYNGEE. The ends lost 4 bases at V and 0 bases at J; junction bases unmatched: 13. In DNA, the CDR3 is TGTGCCAGCAGCCCCCGTCCCGGGACAGGGGCTTTAGCCAAAAACATTCAGTACTTC. Encoded protein: CASSPRPGTGALAKNIQYF.

This clonotype showed up just a few times. This chain uses TRBV11-2 with TRBJ1-2; no definite D call. This CDR3 is 13 amino acids long. Trimming left V 1 base short and J 4 bases short, with 7 bases between. Germline CDR1 is SGHAT and CDR2 is FQNNGV. The CDR3 bases are TGTGCCAGCAGCTTAGGCTCCATCTATGGCTACACCTTC. Translating gives CASSLGSIYGYTF.